The 32 T cell receptor beta chains presented below share a single source sample, sequenced in a study of human T cells and chemical hapten exposure. TCRdb fed the RACE reads into MiXCR, producing one record per CDR3 protein. Among roughly 71,000 distinct CDR3 sequences listed, roughly 11% were seen once. Time point here: patch test 3, about 24 weeks after DPC sensitization. The treatment denotes: therapeutic diphenylcyclopropenone sensitization with weekly scalp DPC. Sequenced here: whole blood, sampled in connection with sensitization to the hapten diphenylcyclopropenone (DPC). All receptors derive from a woman aged 50 to 60 with alopecia areata. Some clones in this sample may be carry-over from other donors' samples.

This clonotype was counted at least ten times. The chain combines TRBV7-2 with TRBJ1-1; no firm D call. Trimming removed 6 bases from V and 1 base from J, with 9 bases in between. CDR3 length equals 13 residues. Germline V gene data show CDR1 as SGHTA and CDR2 as FQGNSA. CDR3 nucleotides: TGTGCCAGCAGGATAACGGGGAACACTGAAGCTTTCTTT. Translation: CASRITGNTEAFF.

V and J are TRBV4-2 and TRBJ1-5, with D unclear. Germline V gene sequence: CDR1 LGHNA, CDR2 YNFKEQ. Trimming pared 3 bases from V and 4 bases from J, leaving 7 bases between. This CDR3 region has 13 residues. CDR3 sequence (DNA): TGTGCCAGCAGCCAGCTCCTTAATCAGCCCCAGCATTTT. Its protein product is CASSQLLNQPQHF.

This clonotype was seen more than once but under ten times. This rearrangement joins TRBV12-3 or TRBV12-4 to TRBJ1-3, with TRBD1 matching over 7 bases. This CDR3 is 14 amino acids long. J was trimmed by 0 bases and V by 4 bases; bases with no gene match: 0. Here the CDR3 reads CASSSGGSGNTIYF. The CDR3 DNA is TGTGCCAGCAGTTCAGGGGGCTCTGGAAACACCATATATTTT.

This clonotype was seen a handful of times. The chain links TRBV6-5 to TRBJ2-7, with 7 bases aligning to TRBD2. Per germline, CDR1 MNHEY and CDR2 SVGAGI. V gave up 0 bases and J gave up 3 bases; unmatched junction bases: 5. This CDR3 has 15 residues. The chain's CDR3 is CASSYSGGDFYEQYF. The CDR3 bases are TGTGCCAGCAGTTACTCGGGGGGGGATTTCTACGAGCAGTACTTC.

This rearrangement joins TRBV29-1 to TRBJ2-7; perhaps TRBD1 as D (6 bases). The V gene's germline CDR1 is SQVTM and CDR2 ANQGSEA. The V end lost 4 bases, the J end lost 3 bases, and 16 bases lay between the germline ends. The CDR3 contains 14 residues. In DNA, the CDR3 is TGCAGCGTTGGGGGACGGACAGACAGCTACGAGCAGTACTTC. Translation gives CSVGGRTDSYEQYF.

This clonotype was detected a few times. The chain links TRBV10-3 to TRBJ2-7; unclear D gene. The CDR3 has 14 amino acids. Germline-derived CDR1 and CDR2 are ENHRY and SYGVKD. V lost 7 bases to trimming and J lost 0 bases, with 13 bases between them. Here the CDR3 DNA reads TGTGCCATCACTTCTACCCTTAGCTCCTACGAGCAGTACTTC. This encodes CAITSTLSSYEQYF.

This clonotype was recorded at least ten times. V gene TRBV7-8 combines with J gene TRBJ2-2; TRBD1 matches at 8 bases. There are 14 residues in the CDR3. The trim removed 5 bases at V and 6 bases at J, leaving 5 bases unmatched. CDR1 and CDR2 from the germline V gene are SGHVS and FQNEAQ. DNA for the CDR3: TGTGCCAGCAGCCAGGGGGCGGCGTCCGGGGAGCTGTTTTTT. It specifies CASSQGAASGELFF.

This chain connects TRBV6-6 to TRBJ2-6; D perhaps matches TRBD2 (6 bases). Germline assignment: CDR1 MNHNY and CDR2 SVGAGI (reference sequence). Trimming removed 6 bases at V and 0 bases at J, with 9 bases between. The CDR3 has 15 residues. The CDR3 DNA is TGTGCCAGCAGCCCTAGCGACTCTGGGGCCAACGTCCTGACTTTC. It specifies CASSPSDSGANVLTF.

This clonotype appeared a few times. This chain joins TRBV4-1 and TRBJ1-6, with 8 bases identical to TRBD1. Germline V gives CDR1 MGHRA, CDR2 YSYEKL. The ends lost 0 bases at V and 9 bases at J; junction bases unmatched: 10. The CDR3 spans 17 residues. The CDR3, as DNA: TGCGCCAGCAGCCAAGACCGGACAGGGTTAGGGGGTTCACCCCTCCACTTT. Encoded protein: CASSQDRTGLGGSPLHF.

This clonotype has more than one count but fewer than ten. The V gene is TRBV11-2, the J gene TRBJ1-1; D gene unclear. This CDR3 spans 13 amino acids. Germline loops: CDR1 SGHAT, CDR2 FQNNGV. V was trimmed by 1 base and J by 2 bases, leaving 5 bases between them. CDR3 residues: CASSLAYNTEAFF. The CDR3 DNA sequence: TGTGCCAGCAGCTTAGCATACAACACTGAAGCTTTCTTT.

Ten or more counts support this clonotype. V is TRBV28 and J is TRBJ1-3; 7 bases line up with TRBD1. This CDR3 spans 17 amino acids. CDR1 is MDHEN and CDR2 is SYDVKM in the germline V gene. Losses at the gene ends were 5 bases for V and 0 bases for J; bases not matched to a gene: 10. The CDR3, as DNA: TGTGCCAGCAGTATCACAGGGGTGAAGCTCTCTGGAAACACCATATATTTT. This sequence encodes CASSITGVKLSGNTIYF.

In this sample, this clonotype turned up many times. This sequence joins TRBV28 and TRBJ2-7; D is unclear. The CDR3 extends over 13 amino acids. CDR1 is MDHEN and CDR2 is SYDVKM in the germline V gene. Trimming took 6 bases from V and 6 from J, leaving 15 bases between them. This CDR3 reads CASRSPAFFEQYF. The CDR3 nucleotides are TGTGCCAGCAGGTCTCCCGCCTTTTTCGAGCAGTACTTC. The full variable domain, its missing parts supplied by reference TRBV28 and TRBJ2-7, is DVKVTQSSRYLVKRTGEKVFLECVQDMDHENMFWYRQDPGLGLRLIYFSYDVKMKEKGDIPEGYSVSREKKERFSLILESASTNQTSMYLCASRSPAFFEQYFGPGTRLTVT.

This clonotype occurred many times. V gene TRBV7-6 combines with J gene TRBJ1-6; possible D gene TRBD1, 6 bases. The ends were cut back, 4 bases at V and 9 bases at J, with 13 bases in the middle. This CDR3 comprises 14 residues. CDR1 and CDR2 from the germline V gene are SGHVS and FNYEAQ. The CDR3 DNA sequence: TGTGCCAGCAGCTCCGACAGGACCCTTTCACCCCTCCACTTT. It translates to CASSSDRTLSPLHF.

This rearrangement joins TRBV29-1 to TRBJ1-2, with D tentatively TRBD1 (5 bases). V lost 4 bases and J 8 bases, leaving 14 bases between the germline ends. There are 12 residues in the CDR3. The germline V gene encodes CDR1 SQVTM and CDR2 ANQGSEA. Written as DNA, the CDR3 is TGCAGCGTTGGGATGCTCAGGGCGGGCTACACCTTC. Protein product: CSVGMLRAGYTF.

This clonotype was observed a few times. The J gene is TRBJ1-6, the V gene TRBV6-6; 12 positions match TRBD1. This CDR3 has 15 amino acids. The V segment lost 4 bases and the J segment 8 bases; nucleotides outside the gene matches: 3. Germline-derived CDR1 and CDR2 are MNHNY and SVGAGI (reference sequence). The CDR3 is CASSSGTGGHSPLHF. The CDR3, as DNA: TGTGCCAGCAGTTCCGGGACAGGGGGCCATTCACCCCTCCACTTT.

This clonotype has at least ten counts. The chain uses TRBV12-3 or TRBV12-4 and TRBJ2-1; D unresolved. The germline V and J ends were trimmed by 3 bases and 4 bases, with 7 bases remaining between them. The CDR3 loop spans 13 amino acids. This chain's CDR3 is CASSFSGYNEQFF. The DNA of the CDR3 is TGTGCCAGCAGTTTCTCTGGGTACAATGAGCAGTTCTTC.

The chain has TRBV4-1 and TRBJ1-2; D gene uncertain. Germline-derived CDR1 and CDR2 are MGHRA and YSYEKL. This CDR3 is 14 amino acids long. V lost 4 bases and J lost 3, with 12 bases in between. The CDR3: CASSRGLQDYGYTF. Written as DNA, the CDR3 is TGCGCCAGCAGCCGCGGACTCCAGGACTATGGCTACACCTTC.

The chain employs TRBV7-9 and TRBJ2-7; 11 bases align to TRBD1. The germline CDR1 and CDR2 sequences are SEHNR and FQNEAQ (reference sequence). The V and J ends lost 4 bases and 5 bases, in that order; junction bases with no gene match: 10. The CDR3 length is 16 residues. DNA for the CDR3: TGTGCCAGCAGCTCCTCTTCGGACAGGGGGCCCAACGAGCAGTACTTC. Translation: CASSSSSDRGPNEQYF. The full variable domain, completed using reference TRBV7-9 and TRBJ2-7, is DTGVSQNPRHKITKRGQNVTFRCDPISEHNRLYWYRQTLGQGPEFLTYFQNEAQLEKSRLLSDRFSAERPKGSFSTLEIQRTEQGDSAMYLCASSSSSDRGPNEQYFGPGTRLTVT.

In this sample, this clonotype turned up many times. J is TRBJ1-1 and V is TRBV20-1; weak D call: TRBD1 (6 bases). Trimming pared 5 bases from V and 1 base from J, leaving 11 bases between. The CDR3 extends over 13 amino acids. Germline CDR1 reads DFQATT; CDR2 reads SNEGSKA (reference sequence). CDR3 nucleotide sequence: TGCAGTGCTCACGACAGGCGGAACACTGAAGCTTTCTTT. Amino acids: CSAHDRRNTEAFF.

The rearrangement links TRBV28 to TRBJ2-1; D gene ambiguous. The CDR3 is 11 amino acids. CDR1 MDHEN and CDR2 SYDVKM come from the germline V gene. V was trimmed by 5 bases and J by 8 bases, leaving 7 bases between them. CDR3 loop: CASSPLDEQFF. The CDR3 DNA reads as TGTGCCAGCAGTCCCCTCGATGAGCAGTTCTTC.

CDR3 coding DNA: TGCAGCGTTGGGGGGGAATTCAATCAGCCCCAGCATTTT. This codes for CSVGGEFNQPQHF. This chain joins TRBV29-1 and TRBJ1-5; weak D call: TRBD1 (5 bases). The CDR3 contains 13 residues. Germline V gives CDR1 SQVTM, CDR2 ANQGSEA. V lost 4 bases and J 3 bases, leaving 10 bases between the germline ends.

This clonotype was observed at least ten times. The genes are TRBV12-3 or TRBV12-4 and TRBJ2-7, with D possibly being TRBD2 (5 bases). Trimming shortened V by 2 bases and J by 6 bases, and 11 bases separated the two germline ends. There are 13 residues in the CDR3. In nucleotides, the CDR3 is TGTGCCAGCAGTTTATACCCGGGGTCCGAGCAGTACTTC. This codes for CASSLYPGSEQYF.

This clonotype was observed a handful of times. The rearrangement uses TRBV5-1 and TRBJ2-7, with D possibly matching TRBD1 (8 bases). There are 15 residues in the CDR3. Per the germline V gene, CDR1 is SGHRS and CDR2 is YFSETQ. Trimming stripped 4 bases from V and 6 bases from J, with 20 bases between. The CDR3 protein is CASSERPTGEGEQYF. The CDR3 DNA reads TGCGCCAGCAGCGAACGCCCGACAGGGGAGGGCGAGCAGTACTTC. The full variable domain, with the rest looked up from reference TRBV5-1 and TRBJ2-7, is KAGVTQTPRYLIKTRGQQVTLSCSPISGHRSVSWYQQTPGQGLQFLFEYFSETQRNKGNFPGRFSGRQFSNSRSEMNVSTLELGDSALYLCASSERPTGEGEQYFGPGTRLTVT.

This clonotype has only a few counts. V is TRBV7-9 and J is TRBJ1-1; D is unresolved. Germline V gene sequence: CDR1 SEHNR, CDR2 FQNEAQ (reference sequence). This CDR3 is 14 amino acids long. With 5 bases removed from V and 1 base from J, the gap between germline ends came to 11 bases. The CDR3 nucleotides are TGTGCCAGCAGCACAGAAATGCCGAACACTGAAGCTTTCTTT. Encoded protein: CASSTEMPNTEAFF. Using reference TRBV7-9 and TRBJ1-1 for the parts outside the CDR3, the full variable domain is DTGVSQNPRHKITKRGQNVTFRCDPISEHNRLYWYRQTLGQGPEFLTYFQNEAQLEKSRLLSDRFSAERPKGSFSTLEIQRTEQGDSAMYLCASSTEMPNTEAFFGQGTRLTVV.

Ten or more counts support this clonotype. The J gene is TRBJ1-1, the V gene TRBV7-6, with 7 bases lining up with TRBD1. Germline V lookup: CDR1 SGHVS, CDR2 FNYEAQ. The ends lost 5 bases at V and 0 bases at J; junction bases unmatched: 3. The CDR3 runs to 14 residues. CDR3: CASSPGTVNTEAFF. The CDR3 DNA follows: TGTGCCAGCAGCCCAGGGACAGTGAACACTGAAGCTTTCTTT. Looking up the rest from reference TRBV7-6 and TRBJ1-1 gives the full variable domain: GAGVSQSPRYKVTKRGQDVALRCDPISGHVSLYWYRQALGQGPEFLTYFNYEAQQDKSGLPNDRFSAERPEGSISTLTIQRTEQRDSAMYRCASSPGTVNTEAFFGQGTRLTVV.

This clonotype appeared a few times. This chain links TRBV18 with TRBJ1-1; tentative D call: TRBD1 (6 bases). The CDR3 contains 17 residues. Germline values: CDR1 KGHSH, CDR2 LQKENI. The V and J ends lost 0 bases and 3 bases respectively, with 17 bases between them. CDR3 in amino acids: CASSPPKPTGSYTEAFF. CDR3 DNA: TGTGCCAGCTCACCACCTAAACCGACAGGCAGTTACACTGAAGCTTTCTTT.

This clonotype occurred many times. The chain is built from TRBV18 and TRBJ1-2; D not certain. Trimming removed 3 bases from V and 2 bases from J, with 19 bases in between. CDR3 length: 17 amino acids. Germline CDR1 reads KGHSH; CDR2 reads LQKENI. CDR3 nucleotide sequence: TGTGCCAGCTCACCGTCGGGATCCCTGGTAGGAAACTATGGCTACACCTTC. Protein product: CASSPSGSLVGNYGYTF.

This clonotype has at least ten counts. The chain joins TRBV12-3 or TRBV12-4 to TRBJ1-1; no definite D call. The CDR3 consists of 13 residues. Trimming removed 2 bases at V and 2 bases at J, with 6 bases between. CDR3: CASSLTDNTEAFF. The CDR3 bases are TGTGCCAGCAGTTTAACCGACAACACTGAAGCTTTCTTT.

The chain recombines TRBV5-1 with TRBJ2-7; 11 bases are a match to TRBD2. CDR1 is SGHRS, CDR2 YFSETQ, per germline. The CDR3 totals 15 residues. V trimming: 3 bases; J trimming: 5 bases; junction bases outside the gene matches: 7. For the CDR3, the DNA is TGCGCCAGCAGCTCCTTAGCGGGAGGGTCTAACGAGCAGTACTTC. Its translation is CASSSLAGGSNEQYF.

This clonotype has more than one count but fewer than ten. This chain joins TRBV18 and TRBJ2-5, with D maybe TRBD1 (6 bases). V dropped 1 base and J dropped 5 bases, with 20 bases sitting between them. Germline assignment: CDR1 KGHSH and CDR2 LQKENI. The length of the CDR3 is 17 residues. CDR3 loop: CASSPLATTGVSETQYF. As DNA, the CDR3 is TGTGCCAGCTCACCACTCGCTACGACAGGAGTATCGGAGACCCAGTACTTC.

This clonotype was counted ten times or more. V gene TRBV7-9 combines with J gene TRBJ2-3; D is possibly TRBD2 (5 bases). CDR1 and CDR2 (germline): SEHNR, FQNEAQ (reference sequence). The V gene lost 7 bases and the J gene lost 2 bases, with 16 bases spanning the gap. The CDR3 loop spans 15 amino acids. CDR3 DNA sequence: TGTGCCAGCATCCCGTTCGGGGAAATCACAGATACGCAGTATTTT. It specifies CASIPFGEITDTQYF.

This clonotype was observed a handful of times. This chain links TRBV4-1 with TRBJ2-2; D is undetermined. Looked up from germline, CDR1 is MGHRA and CDR2 is YSYEKL. The CDR3 is 15 residues long. Trimming left V 0 bases short and J 3 bases short, with 8 bases between. This CDR3 reads CASSQDAADTGELFF. In nucleotides, the CDR3 is TGCGCCAGCAGCCAAGACGCCGCGGACACCGGGGAGCTGTTTTTT.